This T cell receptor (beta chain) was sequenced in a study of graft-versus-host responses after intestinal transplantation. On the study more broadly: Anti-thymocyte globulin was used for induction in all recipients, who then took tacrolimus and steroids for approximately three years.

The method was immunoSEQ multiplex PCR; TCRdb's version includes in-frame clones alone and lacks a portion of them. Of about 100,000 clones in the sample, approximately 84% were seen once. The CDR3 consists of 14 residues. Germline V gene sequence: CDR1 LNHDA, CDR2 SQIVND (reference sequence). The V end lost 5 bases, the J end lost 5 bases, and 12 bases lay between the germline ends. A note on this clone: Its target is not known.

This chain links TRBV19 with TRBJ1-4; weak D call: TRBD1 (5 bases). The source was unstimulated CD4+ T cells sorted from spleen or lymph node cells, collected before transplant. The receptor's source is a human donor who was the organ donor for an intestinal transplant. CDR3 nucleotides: TGTGCCAGTAGTGTGGGACGGCGAAATGAAAAACTGTTTTTT. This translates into CASSVGRRNEKLFF.